These 7 T cell receptor beta chains were all obtained from the same sample, sequenced in a study of T-cell reconstitution after alpha-beta-depleted transplantation in children. Unique molecular identifiers were built into the TCRbeta library. TCRdb re-derived calls from the PCR reads in MiXCR, one entry per CDR3 protein. Among 490,000 or so distinct CDR3 sequences listed, around 13% were seen once. The source material was PBMCs from the stem cell graft donor, sampled from the stem cell graft. These receptors were collected from a human donor who donated a stem cell graft to a child with combined immunodeficiency.

The table lists this clonotype with a count of one. The genes are TRBV10-1 and TRBJ2-3; 10 nucleotides line up with TRBD1. This CDR3 is built from 18 residues. V gave up 3 bases and J gave up 6 bases; unmatched junction bases: 15. Germline V CDR1 and CDR2: WNHNN, SYGVQD (reference sequence). The CDR3 DNA reads TGCGCCAGCAGTGAAGAGGCGTCTAGGACAGGGGGTTGGGATACGCAGTATTTT. This encodes CASSEEASRTGGWDTQYF.

The chain uses TRBV7-8 and TRBJ2-1; 10 nucleotides align to TRBD2. Per germline, CDR1 SGHVS and CDR2 FQNEAQ. Trimming removed 0 bases from V and 1 base from J; junction bases left unmatched: 3. This CDR3 has 17 residues. The CDR3 here is CASSLASGRLSYNEQFF. The DNA for the CDR3 is TGTGCCAGCAGCTTAGCTAGCGGGAGGTTGTCCTACAATGAGCAGTTCTTC.

This clonotype showed up many times. CDR3 sequence (DNA): TGCAGTGCGACGGACAGGCGAGGATCCAACACCGGGGAGCTGTTTTTT. The encoded protein is CSATDRRGSNTGELFF. This sequence joins TRBV20-1 and TRBJ2-2; TRBD1 aligns across 7 bases. The CDR3 is 16 residues long. The germline gives CDR1 DFQATT, CDR2 SNEGSKA (reference sequence). With V trimmed by 6 bases and J by 2 bases, 12 bases remained unmatched.

This clonotype came up a few times. This chain joins TRBV6-2 or TRBV6-3 and TRBJ2-1, with D possibly matching TRBD1 (6 bases). V lost 2 bases and J lost 4, with 12 bases in between. Germline V lookup: CDR1 MNHEY, CDR2 SVGEGT. There are 15 residues in the CDR3. The CDR3 region is CASSYPRGEYNEQFF. CDR3 bases: TGTGCCAGCAGTTACCCCAGGGGAGAGTACAATGAGCAGTTCTTC.

This clonotype came up many times. The chain joins TRBV5-6 to TRBJ2-7; the D is unclear. The CDR3 has 11 amino acids. Looked up from germline, CDR1 is SGHDT and CDR2 is YYEEEE. Trimming pared 3 bases from V and 5 bases from J, leaving 6 bases between. CDR3: CASSSLNEQYF. DNA for the CDR3: TGTGCCAGCAGCTCCCTTAACGAGCAGTACTTC.

The chain is built from TRBV10-3 and TRBJ2-3; D ambiguous. Looked up from germline, CDR1 is ENHRY and CDR2 is SYGVKD. Trimming stripped 7 bases from V and 0 bases from J, with 8 bases between. The CDR3 is made up of 13 amino acids. DNA for the CDR3: TGTGCCATCAAGGGCAGAAGCACAGATACGCAGTATTTT. This translates into CAIKGRSTDTQYF.

The chain recombines TRBV7-2 with TRBJ1-6; 7 positions agree with TRBD1. Germline CDR1 and CDR2: SGHTA and FQGNSA. The CDR3 has 16 residues. The V and J ends lost 5 bases and 7 bases, in that order; junction bases with no gene match: 11. The CDR3 DNA is TGTGCCAGCAGCCCCCGAGGGGGCATGGGGAATTCACCCCTCCACTTT. This codes for CASSPRGGMGNSPLHF. The complete variable domain, with remaining parts taken from reference TRBV7-2 and TRBJ1-6, reads GAGVSQSPSNKVTEKGKDVELRCDPISGHTALYWYRQSLGQGLEFLIYFQGNSAPDKSGLPSDRFSAERTGGSVSTLTIQRTQQEDSAVYLCASSPRGGMGNSPLHFGNGTRLTVT.